This T cell receptor beta chain was recorded in a study of blood T cells in healthy people across ages. The study's findings and limits: Older age went with lower TCR beta diversity per million T cells, in a roughly linear way.

To note about this clonotype: Its antigen is undetermined.

With a J-beta primer mix and a sample-barcoded 5' primer, a second PCR ran about 7 to 12 cycles. TCRdb reprocessed the 5' RACE reads via MiXCR and lists one record per CDR3 protein. The table lists roughly 830,000 distinct CDR3 sequences, 62% of them singletons, with 25% to 35% in the top ten. The source is a man aged 25 to 45 in good health. Sequencing was carried out using blood.

Written as DNA, the CDR3 is TGTGCCAGCAGCTCCCTAGTCCAGCTCCTGCAGTTCTTC. This codes for CASSSLVQLLQFF. The rearrangement uses TRBV7-2 and TRBJ2-1, with unresolved D. The CDR3 sequence is 13 residues long. Germline V gene data show CDR1 as SGHTA and CDR2 as FQGNSA. Trimming pared 4 bases from V and 12 bases from J, leaving 16 bases between.